Below, 31 T cell receptor beta chains from the same sample are listed, as sequenced in a study of blood T cells in healthy people across ages. Then a second PCR, running roughly 7 to 11 cycles, was carried out with a sample-barcoded 5' primer and a J-beta primer mix. TCRdb passed the 5' RACE reads through MiXCR, listing each CDR3 protein once. The sample yields roughly 2 million distinct CDR3 sequences, less than 50% seen once. Specimen: blood. These receptors all come from a woman in her thirties or forties in good health.

This rearrangement joins TRBV27 to TRBJ1-6, with D unclear. CDR3 length: 15 residues. Trimming removed 7 bases from V and 0 bases from J, with 10 bases in between. Germline lookup yields CDR1 MNHEY and CDR2 SMNVEV (reference sequence). In DNA form, the CDR3 reads TGTGCCAGCACGAAGGAGAGCTCCTATAATTCACCCCTCCACTTT. Amino acids: CASTKESSYNSPLHF.

This clonotype came up a few times. This chain links TRBV4-3 with TRBJ2-5; a weak D match, TRBD2 (5 bases). The germline gives CDR1 LGHNA, CDR2 YSLEER. The CDR3 runs to 13 residues. Trimming shortened V by 4 bases and J by 7 bases, and 13 bases separated the two germline ends. CDR3 protein: CASSPGLPGTQYF. Here the CDR3 DNA reads TGCGCCAGCAGCCCAGGACTCCCCGGGACCCAGTACTTC.

The J gene is TRBJ2-3, the V gene TRBV4-2, with 10 positions matching TRBD2. CDR1 LGHNA and CDR2 YNFKEQ come from the germline V gene. The CDR3 loop spans 15 amino acids. The junction had 3 bases not matched to a gene; V was cut back by 6 bases and J by 0 bases. The CDR3 reads CASRGLAPSTDTQYF. As DNA, the CDR3 is TGTGCCAGCAGGGGACTAGCGCCAAGCACAGATACGCAGTATTTT.

The J gene is TRBJ1-6, the V gene TRBV20-1, with TRBD1 as a possible D gene (5 bases). The CDR3 extends over 16 amino acids. Germline V gene lookup returns CDR1 DFQATT and CDR2 SNEGSKA (reference sequence). V lost 3 bases, J lost 8 bases, and 20 bases lay in between. CDR3 residues: CSASLLAGTEDSPLHF. The CDR3 region has the DNA TGCAGTGCTAGCCTTCTGGCCGGGACGGAAGATTCACCCCTCCACTTT.

This clonotype was counted once. The J gene is TRBJ1-2, the V gene TRBV15, with D uncertain. V lost 0 bases to trimming and J lost 6 bases, with 5 bases between them. Germline CDR1 reads LNHNV; CDR2 reads YYDKDF (reference sequence). CDR3 length equals 12 residues. This chain's CDR3 is CATSRELNGYTF. The DNA of the CDR3 is TGTGCCACCAGCAGAGAATTGAATGGCTACACCTTC.

The chain is built from TRBV9 and TRBJ2-1; TRBD2 matches 12 bases. There are 16 residues in the CDR3. V gave up 4 bases and J gave up 6 bases; unmatched junction bases: 8. Looked up from germline, CDR1 is SGDLS and CDR2 is YYNGEE. CDR3 amino acids: CASSFASGGALNEQFF. In DNA form, the CDR3 reads TGTGCCAGCAGCTTTGCTAGCGGGGGGGCCCTCAATGAGCAGTTCTTC. Variable domain in full (rest from reference TRBV9 and TRBJ2-1): DSGVTQTPKHLITATGQRVTLRCSPRSGDLSVYWYQQSLDQGLQFLIQYYNGEERAKGNILERFSAQQFPDLHSELNLSSLELGDSALYFCASSFASGGALNEQFFGPGTRLTVL.

The V and J genes are TRBV27 and TRBJ2-3; maybe TRBD1 (5 bases). V was pared by 3 bases and J by 3 bases, with 13 bases between. CDR1 MNHEY and CDR2 SMNVEV come from the germline V gene (reference sequence). The CDR3 loop spans 15 amino acids. The CDR3 is CASSFHLGVTDTQYF. The CDR3, as DNA: TGTGCCAGCAGTTTCCATCTAGGGGTAACAGATACGCAGTATTTT.

This clonotype was seen a few times. This rearrangement joins TRBV12-3 or TRBV12-4 to TRBJ2-4, with 7 nucleotides matching TRBD1. This CDR3 has 14 residues. V was pared by 2 bases and J by 6 bases, with 4 bases of the junction left unmatched. In DNA, the CDR3 is TGTGCCAGCAGTTTAAAGGGGGCTGGAAACATTCAGTACTTC. This translates into CASSLKGAGNIQYF.

The rearrangement joins TRBV10-3 to TRBJ2-7; D might be TRBD1 or TRBD2, each matching 5 bases. CDR1 is ENHRY, CDR2 SYGVKD, per germline. Trimming pared 10 bases from V and 2 bases from J, leaving 21 bases between. The CDR3 runs 15 residues. CDR3 coding DNA: TGTGCCACCCAAGAGGGACCCGCAAAACCCTACGAGCAGTACTTC. Protein sequence: CATQEGPAKPYEQYF.

On this clonotype itself: Only one base separates this from a far larger clonotype, so it likely reflects a read error. The gene calls are TRBV6-1 and TRBJ2-5; D may be TRBD1 (6 bases). The CDR3 is 12 amino acids. Germline CDR1 MNHNS, CDR2 SASEGT. V lost 7 bases and J lost 5, with 11 bases in between. The CDR3 coding sequence is TGTGCCAGCAACCAGGGGCGGGAGACCCAGTACTTC. Protein product: CASNQGRETQYF.

About this clonotype itself: The conserved closing phenylalanine or tryptophan is absent in this CDR3, likely reflecting a read error. The chain is built from TRBV20-1 and TRBJ2-7, with D possibly matching TRBD2 (5 bases). Trimming removed 3 bases from V and 0 bases from J, with 9 bases in between. Germline CDR1 reads DFQATT; CDR2 reads SNEGSKA (reference sequence). The CDR3 is 13 residues long. Written as DNA, the CDR3 is TGCAGTGCTAGTGGAGGATACTCCTACGAGCAGTACTTG. Amino acid sequence: CSASGGYSYEQYL.

The sample holds a few counts of this clonotype. The chain links TRBV6-2 or TRBV6-3 to TRBJ2-1; D uncertain. CDR1 and CDR2 from the germline V gene are MNHEY and SVGEGT. The V end lost 6 bases, the J end lost 11 bases, and 11 bases lay between the germline ends. The CDR3 covers 11 residues. The CDR3 DNA reads as TGTGCCAGCAGCCAGATTGGACAGCAGTTCTTC. It is translated as CASSQIGQQFF.

V is TRBV27 and J is TRBJ2-7; a weak D match, TRBD2 (5 bases). CDR3 length equals 14 residues. Between the trimmed V and J ends, which lost 6 bases and 6 bases, there was a span of 18 bases. Germline-derived CDR1 and CDR2 are MNHEY and SMNVEV (reference sequence). CDR3 region: CASRPHFGVSEQYF. In nucleotides, the CDR3 is TGTGCCAGCAGGCCGCACTTCGGGGTCAGCGAGCAGTACTTC.

This chain connects TRBV20-1 to TRBJ1-2; tentatively, D is TRBD1 (5 bases). The CDR3 length is 15 residues. Germline V lookup: CDR1 DFQATT, CDR2 SNEGSKA (reference sequence). V lost 4 bases and J lost 4, with 19 bases in between. In DNA, the CDR3 is TGCAGTGCTAAAGACTTCAGGGAGGTCGGCTATGGCTACACCTTC. It specifies CSAKDFREVGYGYTF.

V and J are TRBV6-2 or TRBV6-3 and TRBJ2-1; D is undetermined. V dropped 3 bases and J dropped 13 bases, with 19 bases sitting between them. This CDR3 contains 14 residues. CDR1 MNHEY and CDR2 SVGEGT come from the germline V gene. In DNA, the CDR3 is TGTGCCAGCAGTTATCCGGATAATGAGGAGACCCAGTTCTTC. Its protein is CASSYPDNEETQFF.

DNA of the CDR3: TGTGCCAGCAGTTACTATGTGGGCGGTACTAGCACAGATACGCAGTATTTT. It codes for CASSYYVGGTSTDTQYF. This chain joins TRBV6-5 and TRBJ2-3; D unclear. V was cut by 1 base and J by 0 bases, with 14 bases left in between. The germline gives CDR1 MNHEY, CDR2 SVGAGI. The CDR3 contains 17 residues.

This chain joins TRBV6-2 or TRBV6-3 and TRBJ1-2; maybe TRBD1 (5 bases). This CDR3 has 11 residues. Germline CDR1 is MNHEY and CDR2 is SVGEGT. V gave up 6 bases and J gave up 6 bases, with 8 bases separating them. The CDR3 nucleotides read TGTGCCAGCAGGATGACAGATGGCTACACCTTC. It translates to CASRMTDGYTF.

The chain joins TRBV5-1 to TRBJ2-1, with D perhaps TRBD2 (6 bases). The CDR3 runs to 13 residues. The V gene's germline CDR1 is SGHRS and CDR2 YFSETQ. Trimming removed 4 bases at V and 6 bases at J, with 11 bases between. The CDR3 nucleotides are TGCGCCAGCAGCGCAGGACTATCCAATGAGCAGTTCTTC. Translated, it gives CASSAGLSNEQFF.

The chain links TRBV27 to TRBJ2-3, with 12 bases lining up with TRBD2. CDR3 size: 16 residues. Germline trimming cut 6 bases from V and 3 bases from J; bases unmatched to any gene: 7. The germline gives CDR1 MNHEY, CDR2 SMNVEV (reference sequence). The CDR3 is CASSPRLAGVTDTQYF. The DNA of the CDR3 is TGTGCCAGCAGCCCCCGACTAGCGGGGGTAACAGATACGCAGTATTTT.

The V call is TRBV9, the J call TRBJ2-3; D gene ambiguous. V dropped 0 bases and J dropped 2 bases, with 10 bases sitting between them. CDR1 and CDR2 (germline): SGDLS, YYNGEE. The CDR3 is 15 residues long. The DNA for the CDR3 is TGTGCCAGCAGCGTAGGACTTCTCTCCACAGATACGCAGTATTTT. This gives the protein CASSVGLLSTDTQYF.

The sample holds a few counts of this clonotype. The chain uses TRBV4-3 and TRBJ1-2, with TRBD1 matching over 9 bases. V dropped 0 bases and J dropped 6; count of bases not matched to a gene: 11. Germline V gene sequence: CDR1 LGHNA, CDR2 YSLEER. The CDR3 loop spans 17 amino acids. Here the CDR3 DNA reads TGCGCCAGCAGCCAAGACCTGAGCGGACAGGGGAAGGATGGCTACACCTTC. It specifies CASSQDLSGQGKDGYTF.

This clonotype was detected a few times. This sequence joins TRBV10-3 and TRBJ2-5; TRBD1 or TRBD2 may be the D gene (7 bases each). This CDR3 is 15 amino acids long. V was clipped by 6 bases and J by 1 base, with 15 bases between them. CDR1 and CDR2 (germline): ENHRY, SYGVKD. DNA for the CDR3: TGTGCCATCAGCTCTCCAGGGGGGGCCCAAGAGACCCAGTACTTC. Its translation: CAISSPGGAQETQYF.

The rearrangement joins TRBV11-2 to TRBJ1-4; D unresolved. This CDR3 has 12 residues. Germline V CDR1 and CDR2: SGHAT, FQNNGV. V shed 4 bases and J shed 8 bases, with 8 bases lying between them. CDR3 residues: CASSSQGEKLFF. CDR3 coding DNA: TGTGCCAGCAGCTCCCAAGGGGAAAAACTGTTTTTT.

The V call is TRBV20-1, the J call TRBJ2-1; 9 bases are shared with TRBD1. The CDR3 loop spans 15 amino acids. Germline CDR1 is DFQATT and CDR2 is SNEGSKA (reference sequence). With 6 bases clipped from V and 5 bases from J, the junction kept 11 bases outside the gene matches. The CDR3, as DNA: TGCAGTGCGTATCCTAACAGGGGGCTCGACAATGAGCAGTTCTTC. Protein: CSAYPNRGLDNEQFF.

The chain uses TRBV5-1 and TRBJ2-2; 12 nucleotides align to TRBD2. The trim removed 3 bases at V and 4 bases at J, leaving 7 bases unmatched. Germline CDR1 SGHRS, CDR2 YFSETQ. The CDR3 consists of 17 residues. CDR3 sequence (DNA): TGCGCCAGCAGCTCGCTAGCGGGGGGGCTCTTCACCGGGGAGCTGTTTTTT. Protein: CASSSLAGGLFTGELFF.

This clonotype was found many times. The chain couples TRBV29-1 to TRBJ2-5, with 12 bases fitting TRBD1. CDR3 length: 14 residues. Germline values: CDR1 SQVTM, CDR2 ANQGSEA. The V gene end was trimmed by 4 bases and the J gene end by 6 bases; junction bases not matched to a gene: 6. The CDR3 spells CSVASGTGGKTQYF. The CDR3 bases are TGCAGCGTTGCTAGCGGGACAGGGGGCAAGACCCAGTACTTC.

The chain joins TRBV28 to TRBJ2-7; 7 nucleotides agree with TRBD1. Germline CDR1 is MDHEN and CDR2 is SYDVKM. The CDR3 length is 15 residues. Trimming at V came to 5 bases and at J to 3 bases, leaving 10 bases not matched to a gene. The CDR3 region is CASSVPGQRDYEQYF. The CDR3 DNA reads as TGTGCCAGCAGTGTACCGGGACAGCGAGACTACGAGCAGTACTTC. Supplemented by reference TRBV28 and TRBJ2-7, the full variable domain reads DVKVTQSSRYLVKRTGEKVFLECVQDMDHENMFWYRQDPGLGLRLIYFSYDVKMKEKGDIPEGYSVSREKKERFSLILESASTNQTSMYLCASSVPGQRDYEQYFGPGTRLTVT.

This chain links TRBV6-5 with TRBJ1-2; TRBD1 might be the D (6 bases). The CDR3 is 15 amino acids. Trimming removed 5 bases from V and 1 base from J, with 14 bases in between. Germline V gene data show CDR1 as MNHEY and CDR2 as SVGAGI. CDR3 sequence: CASSQRTDFNYGYTF. The CDR3 DNA is TGTGCCAGCAGTCAGAGGACAGACTTTAACTATGGCTACACCTTC.

The chain combines TRBV12-3 or TRBV12-4 with TRBJ2-2; TRBD1 agrees at 8 bases. V was clipped by 6 bases and J by 4 bases; unmatched bases: 7. This CDR3 spans 15 amino acids. For the CDR3, the DNA is TGTGCCAGCAGGGTGACAGGGGACAGCACCGGGGAGCTGTTTTTT. Encoded protein: CASRVTGDSTGELFF.

The chain carries TRBV7-2 and TRBJ2-3; 12 nucleotides match TRBD2. In germline, CDR1 is SGHTA, CDR2 FQGNSA. This CDR3 is 16 amino acids long. J was trimmed by 7 bases and V by 5 bases; bases with no gene match: 10. The CDR3 here is CASSQGTSGGMNTQYF. The CDR3 DNA is TGTGCCAGCAGCCAGGGCACTAGCGGGGGGATGAATACGCAGTATTTT.

This clonotype has more than one count but fewer than ten. This rearrangement joins TRBV9 to TRBJ2-3, with D unclear. V lost 0 bases to trimming and J lost 2 bases, with 7 bases between them. The CDR3 is 14 residues long. Germline V gene sequence: CDR1 SGDLS, CDR2 YYNGEE. CDR3: CASSVVDFTDTQYF. CDR3 DNA sequence: TGTGCCAGCAGCGTAGTAGACTTCACAGATACGCAGTATTTT.